Presented here are 11 T cell receptor beta chains from one specimen sequenced in a study of blood T cells in healthy people across ages (dated by TCRdb to about 2015). Library preparation was by 5' RACE. The listed sequencing device is Illumina HiSeq 2500. A second PCR of roughly 6 to 11 cycles was performed with a sample-barcoded 5' primer and a J-beta primer mix. TCRdb ran its own pipeline on the public reads, namely fastp trimming at Q25 and MiXCR clone calling, and kept in-frame beta chains. Rows with one shared CDR3 protein collapse into an entry with the most common genes and DNA. Present in this sample are 450,000 to 700,000 distinct CDR3 sequences, about 25% of which were seen just once. Together, the top ten hold 15% to 20% of the sample. Material for sequencing was blood. These receptors were taken from a woman aged 70-85 years in good health.

CDR3 coding DNA: TGCGCCGTTGGGACGTGGGACAACACCGGGGAGCTGTTTTTT. The encoded protein is CAVGTWDNTGELFF. This rearrangement joins TRBV5-1 to TRBJ2-2; D is perhaps TRBD1 or TRBD2 (5 bases each). CDR1 is SGHRS and CDR2 is YFSETQ in the germline V gene. This CDR3 has 14 residues. Trimming removed 10 bases from V and 2 bases from J, with 15 bases in between.

The count of this clonotype is one. The chain recombines TRBV5-1 with TRBJ2-3; D remains unclear. The CDR3 is made up of 14 amino acids. Germline CDR1 SGHRS, CDR2 YFSETQ. V dropped 4 bases and J dropped 1 base, with 10 bases sitting between them. The CDR3 loop reads CASSLPSGTDTQYF. The CDR3 coding sequence is TGCGCCAGCAGCCTCCCAAGTGGCACAGATACGCAGTATTTT.

The table lists this clonotype with a few counts. The V gene is TRBV4-3, the J gene TRBJ2-4, with a tentative D call TRBD2 (5 bases). V was shortened by 1 base and J by 6 bases, with 10 bases between the two germline ends. Per the germline V gene, CDR1 is LGHNA and CDR2 is YSLEER. CDR3 size: 14 residues. The DNA for the CDR3 is TGCGCCAGCAGCCAAGGAAGCGGCATAAACATTCAGTACTTC. Its translation is CASSQGSGINIQYF.

The V call is TRBV4-3, the J call TRBJ1-1; perhaps TRBD1 as D (5 bases). The germline V and J ends were trimmed by 0 bases and 11 bases, with 10 bases remaining between them. The CDR3 length is 12 residues. CDR1 and CDR2 (germline): LGHNA, YSLEER. The CDR3 region is CASSQDGAGAFF. In nucleotides, the CDR3 is TGCGCCAGCAGCCAAGATGGGGCAGGGGCTTTCTTT.

The rearrangement uses TRBV20-1 and TRBJ1-5; no reliable D call. From germline, CDR1 is DFQATT and CDR2 SNEGSKA (reference sequence). V was shortened by 6 bases and J by 2 bases, with 11 bases between the two germline ends. This CDR3 comprises 13 residues. The CDR3 here is CSATAGRNQPQHF. CDR3 DNA sequence: TGCAGTGCCACGGCAGGCCGCAATCAGCCCCAGCATTTT.

In its sample, this clonotype was seen many times. V is TRBV20-1 and J is TRBJ2-5; tentative D call: TRBD1 (6 bases). The CDR3 runs 14 residues. Trimming pared 1 base from V and 11 bases from J, leaving 20 bases between. Germline assignment: CDR1 DFQATT and CDR2 SNEGSKA (reference sequence). CDR3 in DNA: TGCAGTGCTAGAGCAGACAGGCCCCTTGGGGAGCAGTACTTC. It codes for CSARADRPLGEQYF.

The V and J genes are TRBV29-1 and TRBJ2-3; D gene unclear. The CDR3 is 12 residues long. V shed 4 bases and J shed 2 bases, with 7 bases lying between them. Germline assignment: CDR1 SQVTM and CDR2 ANQGSEA. CDR3 coding DNA: TGCAGCGTTGGCCAGTTCACAGATACGCAGTATTTT. It yields the protein CSVGQFTDTQYF.

The chain couples TRBV5-6 to TRBJ1-2; possible D gene TRBD1, 5 bases. Germline CDR1 reads SGHDT; CDR2 reads YYEEEE. The CDR3 is 15 amino acids. V lost 5 bases, J lost 4 bases, and 18 bases lay in between. CDR3 sequence: CASSWGRPKAYGYTF. CDR3 in DNA: TGTGCCAGCAGTTGGGGACGCCCCAAGGCCTATGGCTACACCTTC. Using reference TRBV5-6 and TRBJ1-2 for the parts outside the CDR3, the full variable domain is DAGVTQSPTHLIKTRGQQVTLRCSPKSGHDTVSWYQQALGQGPQFIFQYYEEEERQRGNFPDRFSGHQFPNYSSELNVNALLLGDSALYLCASSWGRPKAYGYTFGSGTRLTVV.

This clonotype was counted only a few times. This chain links TRBV9 with TRBJ2-7, with 7 bases that match TRBD1. The ends lost 3 bases at V and 5 bases at J; junction bases unmatched: 8. Germline loops: CDR1 SGDLS, CDR2 YYNGEE. The CDR3 has 14 amino acids. The CDR3: CASSGRRQGDEQYF. CDR3 coding DNA: TGTGCCAGCAGCGGTCGACGGCAGGGGGACGAGCAGTACTTC.

This chain joins TRBV7-2 and TRBJ1-6, with D tentatively TRBD1 (5 bases). CDR3 length: 17 amino acids. Trimming removed 1 base from V and 4 bases from J, with 14 bases in between. Germline CDR1 reads SGHTA; CDR2 reads FQGNSA. The CDR3: CASSLVGGAGYNSPLHF. CDR3 nucleotides: TGTGCCAGCAGCTTAGTGGGGGGAGCTGGGTATAATTCACCCCTCCACTTT. The whole variable domain, remainder taken from reference TRBV7-2 and TRBJ1-6, is GAGVSQSPSNKVTEKGKDVELRCDPISGHTALYWYRQSLGQGLEFLIYFQGNSAPDKSGLPSDRFSAERTGGSVSTLTIQRTQQEDSAVYLCASSLVGGAGYNSPLHFGNGTRLTVT.

J is TRBJ2-4 and V is TRBV4-3, with D maybe TRBD1 (6 bases). V was shortened by 0 bases and J by 7 bases, with 7 bases between the two germline ends. Germline V gives CDR1 LGHNA, CDR2 YSLEER. The CDR3 is 13 amino acids. The CDR3 DNA is TGCGCCAGCAGCCAAGATACAGGGAACATTCAGTACTTC. It specifies CASSQDTGNIQYF.